A single sample is the source of the 13 T cell receptor beta chains below, sequenced in a study of blood T cells in healthy people across ages. Next came a second PCR, run for about 7 to 12 cycles, which used a sample-barcoded 5' primer along with a J-beta primer mix. TCRdb used MiXCR to reprocess the 5' RACE reads, holding one entry per CDR3 protein. The data contain some 800,000 distinct CDR3 sequences, approximately 25% of them singletons. The same data also went into a second study, on T cells of mothers and their children.

The sample comprised blood. Receptors were obtained from a boy younger than 18 in good health.

Many counts were recorded for this clonotype. This chain uses TRBV4-3 with TRBJ2-7, with D possibly TRBD2 on 6 matching bases. Germline CDR1 and CDR2: LGHNA and YSLEER. V lost 0 bases and J lost 4, with 13 bases in between. The CDR3 is 15 amino acids. The CDR3 sequence: CASSQDRGRLYEQYF. The CDR3 DNA reads TGCGCCAGCAGCCAAGATCGGGGGAGGCTATACGAGCAGTACTTC.

CDR3 DNA sequence: TGTGCCAGCAATTCTCCGGCAGGAGAGACCCAGTACTTC. This codes for CASNSPAGETQYF. The V gene is TRBV2, the J gene TRBJ2-1; D gene uncertain. The end of the DNA aligns better with TRBJ2-5, so the J call may be wrong. The germline gives CDR1 SNHLY, CDR2 FYNNEI. There are 13 residues in the CDR3.

A single count supports this clonotype. The chain recombines TRBV11-2 with TRBJ2-7; 11 bases fit TRBD1. V dropped 1 base and J dropped 8; count of bases not matched to a gene: 13. Germline lookup yields CDR1 SGHAT and CDR2 FQNNGV. The CDR3 is 17 residues long. Here the CDR3 reads CASSLVPQGQGAGKQYF. The CDR3, as DNA: TGTGCCAGCAGCTTAGTTCCCCAAGGACAGGGGGCCGGAAAGCAGTACTTC.

This clonotype was observed a handful of times. The rearrangement links TRBV12-3 or TRBV12-4 to TRBJ2-7; TRBD1 agrees at 7 bases. V shed 3 bases, J shed 2 bases, and the junction held 4 bases outside the gene matches. The CDR3 covers 14 residues. In nucleotides, the CDR3 is TGTGCCAGCAGTTTTGACAGGGAAACCTACGAGCAGTACTTC. Translation gives CASSFDRETYEQYF.

The chain has TRBV9 and TRBJ1-6; the D gene is possibly TRBD1 (6 bases). Germline CDR1 is SGDLS and CDR2 is YYNGEE. The CDR3 sequence is 17 residues long. Trimming pared 2 bases from V and 0 bases from J, leaving 12 bases between. The chain's CDR3 is CASSVRDTRSYNSPLHF. As DNA, the CDR3 is TGTGCCAGCAGCGTGCGGGACACCCGCTCCTATAATTCACCCCTCCACTTT.

Only a few counts were recorded for this clonotype. The V call is TRBV18, the J call TRBJ1-4; D is undetermined. The CDR3 loop spans 15 amino acids. Germline assignment: CDR1 KGHSH and CDR2 LQKENI. The ends were cut back, 1 base at V and 8 bases at J, with 14 bases in the middle. Here the CDR3 reads CASSPLGPLEEKLFF. CDR3 DNA sequence: TGTGCCAGCTCACCACTTGGACCCCTGGAAGAAAAACTGTTTTTT.

The CDR3 region is CASSLERQHYGYTF. The CDR3 region has the DNA TGCGCCAGCAGCCTGGAACGACAGCACTATGGCTACACCTTC. This chain joins TRBV5-1 and TRBJ1-2; tentatively, D is TRBD1 (5 bases). Germline CDR1 and CDR2: SGHRS and YFSETQ. Trimming left V 4 bases short and J 3 bases short, with 13 bases between. The CDR3 has 14 residues. The variable domain in full, with the rest retrieved from reference TRBV5-1 and TRBJ1-2, is KAGVTQTPRYLIKTRGQQVTLSCSPISGHRSVSWYQQTPGQGLQFLFEYFSETQRNKGNFPGRFSGRQFSNSRSEMNVSTLELGDSALYLCASSLERQHYGYTFGSGTRLTVV.

The chain joins TRBV20-1 to TRBJ2-7; 7 nucleotides line up with TRBD1. The trim removed 0 bases at V and 1 base at J, leaving 9 bases unmatched. CDR1 is DFQATT, CDR2 SNEGSKA, per germline (reference sequence). The CDR3 consists of 16 residues. The CDR3 nucleotides are TGCAGTGCTAGAGACACCGGGACAGACTTTTCCTACGAGCAGTACTTC. This sequence encodes CSARDTGTDFSYEQYF.

This chain links TRBV20-1 with TRBJ2-3, with 7 positions matching TRBD2. V lost 1 base, J lost 2 bases, and 12 bases stayed unmatched. CDR1 is DFQATT and CDR2 is SNEGSKA in the germline V gene (reference sequence). This CDR3 has 17 amino acids. The DNA for the CDR3 is TGCAGTGCTAGAGTTCCGGTCGGGCTAGCGGCCACAGATACGCAGTATTTT. Protein: CSARVPVGLAATDTQYF.

This clonotype has only a few counts. The V and J genes are TRBV6-5 and TRBJ2-3; D remains unclear. CDR3 size: 13 residues. Germline-derived CDR1 and CDR2 are MNHEY and SVGAGI. The ends were cut back, 6 bases at V and 6 bases at J, with 13 bases in the middle. The CDR3 bases are TGTGCCAGCAGATGGAGTAATGAGGATACGCAGTATTTT. Encoded protein: CASRWSNEDTQYF.

CDR3 residues: CASRLGLAGAYEQYF. The CDR3 nucleotides read TGTGCCAGCAGGCTGGGACTAGCGGGGGCCTACGAGCAGTACTTC. The chain joins TRBV7-2 to TRBJ2-7; TRBD2 matches at 14 bases. The germline V gene encodes CDR1 SGHTA and CDR2 FQGNSA. CDR3 size: 15 residues. V lost 6 bases and J lost 2; bases outside the gene matches: 3.

V gene TRBV7-2 combines with J gene TRBJ1-4, with 7 bases lining up with TRBD1. Germline CDR1 reads SGHTA; CDR2 reads FQGNSA. J was trimmed by 10 bases and V by 4 bases; bases with no gene match: 9. The CDR3 sequence is 14 residues long. This chain's CDR3 is CASSSPSRGGKLFF. In DNA, the CDR3 is TGTGCCAGCAGCTCCCCCTCCAGGGGGGGAAAACTGTTTTTT.

V is TRBV9 and J is TRBJ1-4; 8 bases fit TRBD1. The CDR3 has 16 residues. V shed 4 bases and J 1 base; nucleotides not matched to a gene: 6. Germline V gene data show CDR1 as SGDLS and CDR2 as YYNGEE. The CDR3 loop is CASSQGDRRTNEKLFF. CDR3 nucleotide sequence: TGTGCCAGCAGCCAAGGGGACAGGCGAACTAATGAAAAACTGTTTTTT.